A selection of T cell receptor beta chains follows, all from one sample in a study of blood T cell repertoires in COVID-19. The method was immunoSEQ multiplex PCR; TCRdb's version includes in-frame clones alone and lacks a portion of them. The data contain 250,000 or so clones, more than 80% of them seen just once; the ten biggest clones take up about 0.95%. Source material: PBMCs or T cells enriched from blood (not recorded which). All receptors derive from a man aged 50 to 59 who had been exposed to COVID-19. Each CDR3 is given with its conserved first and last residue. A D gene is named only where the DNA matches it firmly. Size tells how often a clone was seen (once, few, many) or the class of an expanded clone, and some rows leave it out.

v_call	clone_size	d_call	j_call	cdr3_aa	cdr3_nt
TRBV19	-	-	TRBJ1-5	CASRYSPGQEPQHF	TGTGCCAGTAGGTACAGTCCCGGCCAGGAGCCCCAGCATTTT
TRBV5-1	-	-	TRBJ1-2	CASSLAGTGQEYGYTF	TGCGCCAGCAGCTTGGCCGGTACAGGGCAGGAGTATGGCTACACCTTC
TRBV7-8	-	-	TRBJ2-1	CASRRDRLNEQFF	TGTGCCAGCAGACGTGACAGACTGAATGAGCAGTTCTTC
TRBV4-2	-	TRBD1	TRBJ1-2	CASSQVGTGGRSDGYTF	TGTGCCAGCAGCCAAGTCGGGACAGGGGGGAGAAGTGATGGCTACACCTTC
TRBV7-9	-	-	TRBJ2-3	CASSLNRGTRRYF	TGTGCCAGCAGCTTAAACCGGGGTACTCGTCGGTATTTT
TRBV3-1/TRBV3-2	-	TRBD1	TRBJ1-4	CASSPQGTTNEKLFF	TGTGCCAGCAGCCCACAGGGGACTACTAATGAAAAACTGTTTTTT
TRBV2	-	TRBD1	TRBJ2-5	CASSDSQGAWETQYF	TGTGCCAGCAGTGACAGTCAGGGGGCATGGGAGACCCAGTACTTC
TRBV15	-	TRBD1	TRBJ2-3	CATSRHLQGDRTDTQYF	TGTGCCACCAGCAGACACCTCCAGGGGGATAGGACAGATACGCAGTATTTT
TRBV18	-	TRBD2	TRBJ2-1	CASSPGLASNEQFF	TGTGCCAGCTCACCCGGACTAGCGTCGAATGAGCAGTTCTTC
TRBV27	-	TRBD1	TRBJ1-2	CASSSQDRPVYTF	TGTGCCAGCAGTTCCCAGGACAGGCCTGTCTACACCTTC
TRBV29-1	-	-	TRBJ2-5	CSSRRYQETQYF	TGCAGCTCCCGGAGGTACCAAGAGACCCAGTACTTC
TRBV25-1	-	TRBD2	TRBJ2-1	CASRREFNNEQFF	TGTGCCAGCAGGCGGGAGTTCAACAATGAGCAGTTCTTC
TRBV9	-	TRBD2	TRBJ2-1	CASSVARRGGNEQFF	TGTGCCAGCAGCGTAGCGCGGCGGGGGGGCAATGAGCAGTTCTTC
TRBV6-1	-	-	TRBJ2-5	CASSERGQETQYF	TGTGCCAGCAGTGAACGGGGCCAAGAGACCCAGTACTTC
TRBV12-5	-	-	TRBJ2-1	CASGLFRPGGSYNEQFF	TGTGCTAGTGGTTTGTTCAGACCGGGTGGGTCCTACAATGAGCAGTTCTTC
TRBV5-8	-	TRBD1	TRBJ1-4	CASHGQESTTNEKLFF	TGTGCCAGCCATGGACAGGAGTCGACAACTAATGAAAAACTGTTTTTT
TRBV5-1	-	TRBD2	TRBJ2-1	CASSPNLAGALNEQFF	TGCGCCAGCAGTCCGAATCTAGCGGGAGCCTTGAATGAGCAGTTCTTC
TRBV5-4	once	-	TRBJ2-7	CASSLKMDTFPSYEQYF	TGTGCCAGCAGCTTAAAGATGGACACTTTCCCGTCCTACGAGCAGTACTTC
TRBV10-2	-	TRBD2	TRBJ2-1	CASSIGLASEQFF	TGCGCCAGCAGCATTGGACTAGCTAGTGAGCAGTTCTTC
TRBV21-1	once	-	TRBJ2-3	CASSKERTSGGASTDTQYF	TGTGCCAGCAGCAAAGAACGGACTAGCGGGGGGGCTAGCACAGATACGCAGTATTTT
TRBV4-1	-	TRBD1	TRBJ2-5	CASSQRTGDLQETQYF	TGCGCCAGCAGCCAACGGACAGGCGATCTCCAAGAGACCCAGTACTTC
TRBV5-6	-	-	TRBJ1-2	CASTSYGIYGYTF	TGTGCCAGCACCTCTTACGGGATCTATGGCTACACCTTC
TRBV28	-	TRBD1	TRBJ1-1	CAGQGDQTEAFF	TGTGCCGGCCAGGGGGATCAGACTGAAGCTTTCTTT
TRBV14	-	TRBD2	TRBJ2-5	CASSRLAGGPKETQYF	TGTGCCAGCAGCCGGTTAGCGGGAGGGCCTAAAGAGACCCAGTACTTC
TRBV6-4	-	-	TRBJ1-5	CASIRLEDGNSNQPQHF	TGTGCCAGCATTCGTCTTGAGGACGGGAATAGCAATCAGCCCCAGCATTTT
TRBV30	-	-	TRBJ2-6	CAWSYNSGANVLTF	TGTGCCTGGAGTTACAACTCTGGGGCCAACGTCCTGACTTTC
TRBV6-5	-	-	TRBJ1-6	CASSPAGANSPLHF	TGTGCCAGCAGCCCAGCAGGGGCTAATTCACCCCTCCACTTT
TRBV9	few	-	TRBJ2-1	CASSVGHTEQFF	TGTGCCAGCAGCGTAGGACACACTGAGCAGTTCTTC
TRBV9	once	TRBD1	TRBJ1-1	CASSAGDRGWTEAFF	TGTGCCAGCAGCGCGGGGGACAGGGGCTGGACTGAAGCTTTCTTT
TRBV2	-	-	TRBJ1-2	CASSVTENYGYTF	TGTGCCAGCAGTGTTACGGAGAACTATGGCTACACCTTC
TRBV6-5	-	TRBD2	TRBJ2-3	CASRGSGKDTQYF	TGTGCCAGCAGGGGTAGCGGGAAGGATACGCAGTATTTT
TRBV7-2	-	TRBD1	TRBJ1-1	CASSPTGSEAFF	TGTGCCAGCAGCCCGACAGGGTCTGAAGCTTTCTTT
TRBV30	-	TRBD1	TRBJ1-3	CAWRGQGAGNTIYF	TGTGCCTGGAGGGGACAGGGCGCTGGAAACACCATATATTTT
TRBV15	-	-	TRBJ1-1	CATSRSRGDGTEAFF	TGTGCCACCAGCAGATCGCGGGGGGATGGAACTGAAGCTTTCTTT
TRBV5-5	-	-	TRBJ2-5	CASSFGGVNQETQYF	TGTGCCAGCAGCTTCGGCGGGGTAAATCAAGAGACCCAGTACTTC
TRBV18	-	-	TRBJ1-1	CASSAEGVWTEAFF	TGTGCCAGCTCAGCCGAGGGGGTCTGGACTGAAGCTTTCTTT
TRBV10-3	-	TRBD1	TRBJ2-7	CAISEPRQGGDEQYF	TGTGCCATCAGTGAGCCCCGACAGGGGGGGGACGAGCAGTACTTC
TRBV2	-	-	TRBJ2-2	CASTLEEGGELFF	TGTGCCAGCACCCTTGAGGAGGGCGGGGAGCTGTTTTTT
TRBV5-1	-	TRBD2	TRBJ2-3	CASRPPTGTSGGRDTQYF	TGCGCCAGCAGACCCCCCACCGGGACTAGCGGGGGAAGGGATACGCAGTATTTT
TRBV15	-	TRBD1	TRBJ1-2	CATSRDTGVYGYTF	TGTGCCACCAGCAGGGATACAGGGGTCTATGGCTACACCTTC
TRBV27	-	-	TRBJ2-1	CASRQTGFLSYNEQFF	TGTGCCAGCAGACAAACAGGGTTCCTATCCTACAATGAGCAGTTCTTC
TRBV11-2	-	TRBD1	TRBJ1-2	CASSPPDRANYGYTF	TGTGCCAGCAGCCCCCCGGACAGGGCTAACTATGGCTACACCTTC
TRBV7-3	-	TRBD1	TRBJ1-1	CASSPDRGNTEAFF	TGTGCCAGCAGCCCGGACAGGGGAAACACTGAAGCTTTCTTT
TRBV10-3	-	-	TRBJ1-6	CAALQEPNSPLHF	TGTGCCGCGCTACAGGAGCCGAATTCACCCCTCCACTTT
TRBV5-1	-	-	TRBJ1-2	CASSFDIAYGYTF	TGCGCCAGCAGCTTCGACATTGCCTATGGCTACACCTTC
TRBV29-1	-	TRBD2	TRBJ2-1	CSVVGGSGPYNEQFF	TGCAGCGTTGTCGGCGGGAGTGGCCCCTACAATGAGCAGTTCTTC